The 9 T cell receptor beta chains in this list originate from one sample, sequenced in a study of blood T cells in healthy people across ages. Sample-barcoded 5' priming and a J-beta primer mix drove a second PCR of roughly 6 to 12 cycles. Each CDR3 protein gets one entry after TCRdb re-called the 5' RACE reads with MiXCR. The data show some 760,000 distinct CDR3 sequences, with approximately 25% seen just once and more than 8% held by the top ten. This sample also appeared in a second study, on T cells of mothers and their children.

The sample comprised blood. The receptors originated from a boy between 10 and 17 years old in good health.

The chain couples TRBV6-6 to TRBJ1-2, with TRBD1 identical over 7 bases. This CDR3 comprises 14 residues. Germline CDR1 reads MNHNY; CDR2 reads SVGAGI (reference sequence). V dropped 6 bases and J dropped 7; count of bases not matched to a gene: 11. CDR3 DNA: TGTGCCAGCAGCTCCGACACAGGGGCTGGTGGCTACACCTTC. This codes for CASSSDTGAGGYTF.

In its sample, this clonotype was seen once. The chain employs TRBV7-2 and TRBJ2-3, with D maybe TRBD2 (6 bases). From germline, CDR1 is SGHTA and CDR2 FQGNSA. The CDR3 has 15 amino acids. The V gene lost 3 bases and the J gene lost 5 bases, with 15 bases spanning the gap. The CDR3 loop is CASSFYRGRKDTQYF. CDR3 coding DNA: TGTGCCAGCAGCTTCTACCGTGGGAGGAAAGATACGCAGTATTTT.

The table lists this clonotype with a few counts. The CDR3 is CATGTGTGSEKLFF. The CDR3 coding sequence is TGTGCCACCGGAACCGGGACAGGGTCGGAAAAACTGTTTTTT. The gene calls are TRBV15 and TRBJ1-4, with 9 bases fitting TRBD1. V gave up 8 bases and J gave up 8 bases; unmatched junction bases: 9. In germline, CDR1 is LNHNV, CDR2 YYDKDF (reference sequence). The CDR3 is made up of 14 amino acids.

This clonotype was seen more than once but under ten times. The V call is TRBV7-8, the J call TRBJ1-4; D may be TRBD1 (5 bases). This CDR3 is built from 18 residues. V shed 5 bases and J shed 8 bases, with 27 bases lying between them. From germline, CDR1 is SGHVS and CDR2 FQNEAQ. Here the CDR3 DNA reads TGTGCCAGCAGCAGCAGGGTCGGATCGACTGGCAAGGGCGAAAAACTGTTTTTT. It specifies CASSSRVGSTGKGEKLFF.

This clonotype turned up a few times. V and J are TRBV28 and TRBJ2-7; 11 bases fit TRBD2. V dropped 6 bases and J dropped 3; count of bases not matched to a gene: 4. CDR3 length equals 14 residues. The V gene's germline CDR1 is MDHEN and CDR2 SYDVKM. CDR3 sequence (DNA): TGTGCCAGCAGCACAGGACTAGCGGGCTACGAGCAGTACTTC. As protein: CASSTGLAGYEQYF.

V usage is TRBV6-6 and J usage is TRBJ2-3, with D unresolved. Trimming pared 3 bases from V and 2 bases from J, leaving 9 bases between. The CDR3 length is 14 residues. Germline assignment: CDR1 MNHNY and CDR2 SVGAGI (reference sequence). The CDR3 DNA follows: TGTGCCAGCAGTTATACGCAGCCCACAGATACGCAGTATTTT. Its protein product is CASSYTQPTDTQYF.

The chain is built from TRBV6-1 and TRBJ1-6, with 7 bases lining up with TRBD1. In germline, CDR1 is MNHNS, CDR2 SASEGT. This CDR3 is 14 amino acids long. V trimming: 5 bases; J trimming: 7 bases; junction bases outside the gene matches: 5. The DNA for the CDR3 is TGTGCCAGCAGTATCGACAGGGTAAATTCACCCCTCCACTTT. Its translation is CASSIDRVNSPLHF.

This clonotype was counted only a few times. The V call is TRBV29-1, the J call TRBJ2-5; D not resolved. The DNA end lines up better with TRBJ2-7; the J call may be wrong. Germline V lookup: CDR1 SQVTM, CDR2 ANQGSEA. This CDR3 is built from 13 residues. The CDR3 region is CSVEQDDSYEQYF. Written as DNA, the CDR3 is TGCAGCGTTGAACAGGACGACTCCTACGAGCAGTACTTC.

This chain joins TRBV9 and TRBJ2-1; D unclear. The V and J ends lost 0 bases and 0 bases respectively, with 10 bases between them. CDR1 is SGDLS, CDR2 YYNGEE, per germline. This CDR3 comprises 16 residues. For the CDR3, the DNA is TGTGCCAGCAGCGTAGCCTGGCCGAGCTCCTACAATGAGCAGTTCTTC. Protein product: CASSVAWPSSYNEQFF.